This T cell receptor beta chain derives from a study of cytomegalovirus exposure and HLA in healthy donors. This clone occurred a few times. Its antigen is unknown. The donors (healthy individuals) were bone marrow donors. Primers included in the PCR were 60 Vbeta and 13 Jbeta primers. Only in-frame clones appear in the TCRdb table, and some are missing; sequencing was by immunoSEQ multiplex PCR. The sample lists 110,000 to 150,000 clones; nearly 10% were seen once. The study, taken as a whole, reports: Data from an earlier analysis indicated that most TCR beta V segments were productive either about 87% or about 30% of the time.

The CDR3 runs to 14 residues. Per the germline V gene, CDR1 is MNHNS and CDR2 is SASEGT. V shed 5 bases and J shed 4 bases, with 13 bases lying between them. This TCR derives from a middle-aged man in good health and CMV-seronegative. V usage is TRBV6-1 and J usage is TRBJ2-3, with D perhaps matching TRBD2 (7 bases). Material: PBMCs. DNA for the CDR3: TGTGCCAGCAGTAGAGGGGGGGTCGCAGATACGCAGTATTTT. This sequence encodes CASSRGGVADTQYF.